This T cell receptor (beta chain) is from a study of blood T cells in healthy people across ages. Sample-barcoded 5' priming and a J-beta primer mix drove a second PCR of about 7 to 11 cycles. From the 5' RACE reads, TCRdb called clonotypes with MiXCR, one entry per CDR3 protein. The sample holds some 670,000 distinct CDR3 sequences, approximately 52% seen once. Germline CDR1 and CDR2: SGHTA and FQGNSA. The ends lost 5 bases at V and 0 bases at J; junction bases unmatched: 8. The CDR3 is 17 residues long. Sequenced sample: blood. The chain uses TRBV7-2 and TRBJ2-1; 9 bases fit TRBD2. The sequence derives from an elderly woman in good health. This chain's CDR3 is CASSPIAGAGSYNEQFF. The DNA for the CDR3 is TGTGCCAGCAGCCCAATAGCGGGAGCCGGCTCCTACAATGAGCAGTTCTTC.